What follows are 2 T cell receptor beta chains derived from one specimen sequenced in a study of OX40 agonist ivuxolimab in advanced cancers. Only in-frame clones appear in the TCRdb table, and some are missing; sequencing was by immunoSEQ multiplex PCR. The data show 65,000 to 80,000 clones, with over 80% seen just once and 13% to 15% held by the top ten. Here the sequenced sample was CD4+ or CD8+ T cells sorted from blood, taken in a trial of the OX40 agonist ivuxolimab. The origin of the receptors is an adult with an advanced solid tumor such as melanoma, head and neck, liver or kidney cancer.

The gene calls are TRBV6-1 and TRBJ2-7, with D maybe TRBD2 (6 bases). Trimming cost V 6 bases and J 2 bases, with 11 bases left between them. The CDR3 has 13 residues. The germline V gene has CDR1 MNHNS and CDR2 SASEGT. The CDR3 coding sequence is TGTGCCAGCAGGGGGGGAGACACCTACGAGCAGTACTTC. Translation: CASRGGDTYEQYF.

The CDR3 protein is CASSLGEVEQFF. CDR3 DNA sequence: TGTGCCAGCAGCTTAGGAGAGGTTGAGCAGTTCTTC. V usage is TRBV7-2 and J usage is TRBJ2-1; D ambiguous. Trimming left V 1 base short and J 9 bases short, with 7 bases between. This CDR3 region has 12 residues. Per the germline V gene, CDR1 is SGHTA and CDR2 is FQGNSA.